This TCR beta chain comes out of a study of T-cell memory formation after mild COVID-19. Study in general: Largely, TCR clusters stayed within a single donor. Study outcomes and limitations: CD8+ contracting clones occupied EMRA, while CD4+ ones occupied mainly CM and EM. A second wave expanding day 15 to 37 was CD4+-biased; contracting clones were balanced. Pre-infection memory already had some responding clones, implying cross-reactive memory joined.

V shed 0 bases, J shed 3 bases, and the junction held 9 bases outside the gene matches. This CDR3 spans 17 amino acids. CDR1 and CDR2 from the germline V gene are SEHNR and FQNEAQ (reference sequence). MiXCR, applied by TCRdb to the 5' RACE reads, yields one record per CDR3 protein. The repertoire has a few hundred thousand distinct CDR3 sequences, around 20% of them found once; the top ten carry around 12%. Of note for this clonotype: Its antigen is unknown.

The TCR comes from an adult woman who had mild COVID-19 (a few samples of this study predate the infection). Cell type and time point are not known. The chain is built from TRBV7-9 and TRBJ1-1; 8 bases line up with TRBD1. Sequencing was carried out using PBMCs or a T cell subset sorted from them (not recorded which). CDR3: CASSLADRGKGYTEAFF. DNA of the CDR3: TGTGCCAGCAGCTTAGCCGACAGGGGAAAAGGGTACACTGAAGCTTTCTTT.